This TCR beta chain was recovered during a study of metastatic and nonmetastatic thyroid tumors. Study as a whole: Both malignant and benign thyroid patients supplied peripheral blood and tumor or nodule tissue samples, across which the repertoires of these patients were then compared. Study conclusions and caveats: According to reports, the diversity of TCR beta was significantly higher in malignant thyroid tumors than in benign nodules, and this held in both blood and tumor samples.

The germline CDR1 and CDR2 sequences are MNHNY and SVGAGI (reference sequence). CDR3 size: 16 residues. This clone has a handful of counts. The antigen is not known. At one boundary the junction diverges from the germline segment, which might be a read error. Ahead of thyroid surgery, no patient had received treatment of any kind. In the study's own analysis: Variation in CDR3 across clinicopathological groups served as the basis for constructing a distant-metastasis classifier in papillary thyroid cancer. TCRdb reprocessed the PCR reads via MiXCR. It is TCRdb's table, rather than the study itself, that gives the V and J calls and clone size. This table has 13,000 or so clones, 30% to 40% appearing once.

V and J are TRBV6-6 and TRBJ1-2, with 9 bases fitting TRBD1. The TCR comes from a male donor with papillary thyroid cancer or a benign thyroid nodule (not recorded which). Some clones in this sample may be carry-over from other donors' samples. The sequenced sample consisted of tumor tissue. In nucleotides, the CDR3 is TGTGCCATCAGTTACCGACCGACAGGGGGGGTTAATGGCTACACCTTC. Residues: CAISYRPTGGVNGYTF.